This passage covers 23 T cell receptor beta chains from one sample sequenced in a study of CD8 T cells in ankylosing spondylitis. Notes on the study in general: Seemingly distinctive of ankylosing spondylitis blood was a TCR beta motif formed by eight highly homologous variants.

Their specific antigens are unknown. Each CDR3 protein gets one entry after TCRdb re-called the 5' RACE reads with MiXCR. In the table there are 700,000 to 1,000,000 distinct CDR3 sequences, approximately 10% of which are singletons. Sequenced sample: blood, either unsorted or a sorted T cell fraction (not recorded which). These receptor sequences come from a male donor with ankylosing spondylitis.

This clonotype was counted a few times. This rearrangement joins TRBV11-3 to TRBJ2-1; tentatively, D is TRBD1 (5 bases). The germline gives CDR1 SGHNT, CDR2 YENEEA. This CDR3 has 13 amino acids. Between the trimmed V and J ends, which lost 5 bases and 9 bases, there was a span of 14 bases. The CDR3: CASSPLGRGEQFF. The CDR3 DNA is TGTGCCAGCAGCCCCCTCGGTAGGGGTGAGCAGTTCTTC.

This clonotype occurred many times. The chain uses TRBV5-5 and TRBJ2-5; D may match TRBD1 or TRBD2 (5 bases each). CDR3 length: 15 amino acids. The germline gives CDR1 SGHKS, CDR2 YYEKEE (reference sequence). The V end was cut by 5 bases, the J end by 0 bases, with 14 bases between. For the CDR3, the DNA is TGTGCCAGCAGACCGGGGCCCAGATACCAAGAGACCCAGTACTTC. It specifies CASRPGPRYQETQYF.

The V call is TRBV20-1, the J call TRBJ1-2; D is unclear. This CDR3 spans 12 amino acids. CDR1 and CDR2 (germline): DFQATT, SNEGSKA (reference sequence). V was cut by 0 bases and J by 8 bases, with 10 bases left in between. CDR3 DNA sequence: TGCAGTGCTAGAGAGGACGAGTGGGGCTACACCTTC. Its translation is CSAREDEWGYTF.

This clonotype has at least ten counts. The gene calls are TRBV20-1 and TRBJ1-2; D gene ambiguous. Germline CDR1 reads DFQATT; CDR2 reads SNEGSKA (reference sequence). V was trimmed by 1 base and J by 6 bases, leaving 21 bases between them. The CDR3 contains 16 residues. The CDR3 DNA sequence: TGCAGTGCTAGAGCCTCCGGACCCACCATGGGCCATGGCTACACCTTC. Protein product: CSARASGPTMGHGYTF.

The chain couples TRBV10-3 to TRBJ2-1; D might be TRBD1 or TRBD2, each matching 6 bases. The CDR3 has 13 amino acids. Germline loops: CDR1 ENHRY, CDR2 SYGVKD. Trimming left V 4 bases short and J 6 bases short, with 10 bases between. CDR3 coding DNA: TGTGCCATCAGTGGCCCGGGGGCCAATGAGCAGTTCTTC. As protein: CAISGPGANEQFF.

The CDR3, as DNA: TGTGCCATCAGTGGCGGGGCGAACACCGGGGAGCTGTTTTTT. Its protein is CAISGGANTGELFF. The chain joins TRBV10-3 to TRBJ2-2; perhaps TRBD2 as D (6 bases). The CDR3 has 14 amino acids. Germline-derived CDR1 and CDR2 are ENHRY and SYGVKD. Between the trimmed V and J ends, which lost 4 bases and 0 bases, there was a span of 6 bases.

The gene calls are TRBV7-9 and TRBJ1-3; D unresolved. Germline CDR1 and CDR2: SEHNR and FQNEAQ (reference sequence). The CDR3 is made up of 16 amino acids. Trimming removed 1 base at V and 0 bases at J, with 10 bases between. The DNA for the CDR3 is TGTGCCAGCAGCTTAGACGACCGCAGCTCTGGAAACACCATATATTTT. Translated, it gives CASSLDDRSSGNTIYF. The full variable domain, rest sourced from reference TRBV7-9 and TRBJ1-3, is DTGVSQNPRHKITKRGQNVTFRCDPISEHNRLYWYRQTLGQGPEFLTYFQNEAQLEKSRLLSDRFSAERPKGSFSTLEIQRTEQGDSAMYLCASSLDDRSSGNTIYFGEGSWLTVV.

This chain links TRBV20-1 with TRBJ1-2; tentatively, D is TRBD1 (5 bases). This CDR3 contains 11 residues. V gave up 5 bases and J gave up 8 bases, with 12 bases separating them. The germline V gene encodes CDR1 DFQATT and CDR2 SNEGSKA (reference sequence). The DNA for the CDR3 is TGCAGTGCTGATTCAGGGTACGGCTACACCTTC. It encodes CSADSGYGYTF.

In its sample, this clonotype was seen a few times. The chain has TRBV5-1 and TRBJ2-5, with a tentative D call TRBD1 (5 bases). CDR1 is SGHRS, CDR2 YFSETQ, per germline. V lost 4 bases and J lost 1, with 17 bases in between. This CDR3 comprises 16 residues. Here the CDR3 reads CASSHSPVRAQETQYF. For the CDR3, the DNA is TGCGCCAGCAGCCATAGCCCCGTCAGGGCCCAAGAGACCCAGTACTTC.

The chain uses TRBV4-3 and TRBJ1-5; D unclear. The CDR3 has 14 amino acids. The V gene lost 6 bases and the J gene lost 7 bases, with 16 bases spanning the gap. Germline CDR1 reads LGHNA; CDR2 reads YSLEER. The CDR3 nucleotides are TGCGCCAGCAGTCGTTGCACGGATCGGCAGCCCCAGCATTTT. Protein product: CASSRCTDRQPQHF.

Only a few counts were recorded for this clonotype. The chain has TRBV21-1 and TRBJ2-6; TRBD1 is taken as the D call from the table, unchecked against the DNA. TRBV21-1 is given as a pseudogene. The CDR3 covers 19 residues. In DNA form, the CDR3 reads TGTGCCAGCAGCAAAAACCGAGAGGGGTTCTTCTCTGGGGCCAACGTCCTGACTTTC. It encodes CASSKNREGFFSGANVLTF.

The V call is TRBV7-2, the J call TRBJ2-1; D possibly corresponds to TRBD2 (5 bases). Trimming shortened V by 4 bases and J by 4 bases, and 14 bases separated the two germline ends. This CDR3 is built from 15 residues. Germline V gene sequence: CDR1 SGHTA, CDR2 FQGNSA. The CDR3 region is CASSSDGLSYNEQFF. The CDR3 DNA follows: TGTGCCAGCAGCTCAGACGGACTTTCTTACAATGAGCAGTTCTTC.

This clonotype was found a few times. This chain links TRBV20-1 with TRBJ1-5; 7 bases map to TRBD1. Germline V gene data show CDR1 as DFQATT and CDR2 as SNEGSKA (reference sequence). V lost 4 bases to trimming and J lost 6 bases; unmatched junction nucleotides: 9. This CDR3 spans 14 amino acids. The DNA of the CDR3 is TGCAGTGCTATCCCAAGGGGGCTAGGTCAGCCCCAGCATTTT. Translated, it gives CSAIPRGLGQPQHF.

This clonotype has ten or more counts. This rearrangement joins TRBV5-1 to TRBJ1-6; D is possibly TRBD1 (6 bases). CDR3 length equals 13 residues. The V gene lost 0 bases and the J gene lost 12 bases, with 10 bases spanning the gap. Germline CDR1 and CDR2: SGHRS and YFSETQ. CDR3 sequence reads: CASSLAGTQPLHF. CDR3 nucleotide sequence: TGCGCCAGCAGCTTGGCCGGGACACAACCCCTCCACTTT.

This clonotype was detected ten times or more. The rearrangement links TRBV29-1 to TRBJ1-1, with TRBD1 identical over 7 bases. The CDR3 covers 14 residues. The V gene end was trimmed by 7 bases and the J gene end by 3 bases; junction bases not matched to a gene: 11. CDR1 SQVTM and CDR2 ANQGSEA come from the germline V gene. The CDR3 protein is CSAKNRGWDTEAFF. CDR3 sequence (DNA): TGCAGCGCCAAGAACAGGGGATGGGACACTGAAGCTTTCTTT.

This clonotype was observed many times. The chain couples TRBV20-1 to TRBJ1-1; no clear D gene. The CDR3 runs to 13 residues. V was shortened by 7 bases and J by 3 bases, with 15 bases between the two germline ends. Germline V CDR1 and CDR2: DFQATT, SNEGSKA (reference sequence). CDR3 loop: CSVAYRIDTEAFF. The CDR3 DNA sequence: TGCAGTGTTGCCTATCGGATCGACACTGAAGCTTTCTTT.

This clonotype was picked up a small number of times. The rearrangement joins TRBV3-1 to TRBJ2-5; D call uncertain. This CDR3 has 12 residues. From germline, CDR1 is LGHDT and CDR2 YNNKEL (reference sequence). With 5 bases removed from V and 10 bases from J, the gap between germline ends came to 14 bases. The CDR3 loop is CASSILLQSQYF. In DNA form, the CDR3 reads TGTGCCAGCAGCATCCTCTTACAGAGCCAGTACTTC.

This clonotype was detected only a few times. This CDR3 is CSAIRNNQPQHF. The CDR3 nucleotides are TGCAGTGCTATACGGAACAATCAGCCCCAGCATTTT. J is TRBJ1-5 and V is TRBV20-1; D gene unclear. Germline V gene lookup returns CDR1 DFQATT and CDR2 SNEGSKA (reference sequence). This CDR3 contains 12 residues. The V and J ends lost 4 bases and 3 bases respectively, with 7 bases between them.

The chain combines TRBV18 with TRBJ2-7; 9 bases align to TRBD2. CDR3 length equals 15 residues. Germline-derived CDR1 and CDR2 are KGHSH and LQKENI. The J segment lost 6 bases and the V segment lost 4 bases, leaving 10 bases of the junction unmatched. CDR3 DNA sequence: TGTGCCAGCTCACTTCCGGGTAGCGGGGGCGGCGAGCAGTACTTC. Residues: CASSLPGSGGGEQYF.

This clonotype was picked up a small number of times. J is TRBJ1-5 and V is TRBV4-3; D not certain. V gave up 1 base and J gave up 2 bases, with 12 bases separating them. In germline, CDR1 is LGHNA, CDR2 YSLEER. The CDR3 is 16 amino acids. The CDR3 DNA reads TGCGCCAGCAGCCAAGGGGAGGTTGGGGGCAATCAGCCCCAGCATTTT. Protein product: CASSQGEVGGNQPQHF.

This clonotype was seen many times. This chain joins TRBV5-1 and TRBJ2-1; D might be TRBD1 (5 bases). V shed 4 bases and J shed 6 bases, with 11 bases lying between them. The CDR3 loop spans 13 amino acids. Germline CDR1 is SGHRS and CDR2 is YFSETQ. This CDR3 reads CASSTGEANEQFF. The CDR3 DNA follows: TGCGCCAGCAGCACAGGTGAGGCCAATGAGCAGTTCTTC.

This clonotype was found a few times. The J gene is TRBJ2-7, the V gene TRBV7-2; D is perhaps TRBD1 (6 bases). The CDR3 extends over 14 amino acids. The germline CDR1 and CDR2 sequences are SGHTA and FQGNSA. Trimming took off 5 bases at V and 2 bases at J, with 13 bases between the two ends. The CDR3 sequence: CASSLRRDTYEQYF. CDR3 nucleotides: TGTGCCAGCAGCCTCCGCAGGGACACCTACGAGCAGTACTTC.

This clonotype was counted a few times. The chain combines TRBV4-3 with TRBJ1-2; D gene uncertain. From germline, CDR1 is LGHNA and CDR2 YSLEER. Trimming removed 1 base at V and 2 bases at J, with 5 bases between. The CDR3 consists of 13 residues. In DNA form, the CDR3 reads TGCGCCAGCAGCCAAGGGAAGAACTATGGCTACACCTTC. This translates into CASSQGKNYGYTF.